Below are 27 T cell receptor beta chains sequenced from a single sample in a study of cytomegalovirus exposure and HLA in healthy donors. PCR primers comprised 60 Vbeta and 13 Jbeta primers. Clones were sequenced by immunoSEQ multiplex PCR, and TCRdb holds only the in-frame ones, with some missing. In total, the table holds around 65,000 clones. Sequencing was performed on PBMCs. The origin of the receptors is a boy between 10 and 17 years old in good health and CMV-seronegative.

The gene calls are TRBV14 and TRBJ2-3, with no clear D. Germline CDR1 and CDR2: SGHDN and FVKESK. Trimming removed 4 bases from V and 2 bases from J, with 10 bases in between. CDR3 length equals 14 residues. The CDR3 DNA reads as TGTGCCAGCAGCCTTGGGCGCCACACAGATACGCAGTATTTT. Encoded protein: CASSLGRHTDTQYF.

The chain joins TRBV6-1 to TRBJ1-3; D may be TRBD1 (5 bases). V dropped 7 bases and J dropped 2 bases, with 9 bases sitting between them. The CDR3 is 13 amino acids. Germline CDR1 is MNHNS and CDR2 is SASEGT. Here the CDR3 DNA reads TGTGCCAGCACTTCAGGGACTGGAAACACCATATATTTT. Its protein product is CASTSGTGNTIYF.

The CDR3 bases are TGTGCCAGCAGTGTAACAGGGGGGGCTCAGCCCCAGCATTTT. Its protein product is CASSVTGGAQPQHF. J is TRBJ1-5 and V is TRBV28; the match to TRBD1 covers 8 bases. Germline-derived CDR1 and CDR2 are MDHEN and SYDVKM. There are 14 residues in the CDR3. Trimming removed 5 bases from V and 6 bases from J; junction bases left unmatched: 6. The full variable domain, in which reference TRBV28 and TRBJ1-5 provide the parts outside the CDR3, is DVKVTQSSRYLVKRTGEKVFLECVQDMDHENMFWYRQDPGLGLRLIYFSYDVKMKEKGDIPEGYSVSREKKERFSLILESASTNQTSMYLCASSVTGGAQPQHFGDGTRLSIL.

V usage is TRBV5-4 and J usage is TRBJ2-5, with a possible D match to TRBD2 (6 bases). Germline V gene lookup returns CDR1 SGHNT and CDR2 YYREEE (reference sequence). The V end lost 4 bases, the J end lost 1 base, and 11 bases lay between the germline ends. The length of the CDR3 is 14 residues. CDR3 sequence reads: CASSDGGFQETQYF. CDR3 DNA sequence: TGTGCCAGCAGCGATGGGGGGTTCCAAGAGACCCAGTACTTC. Using reference TRBV5-4 and TRBJ2-5 for the parts outside the CDR3, the full variable domain is ETGVTQSPTHLIKTRGQQVTLRCSSQSGHNTVSWYQQALGQGPQFIFQYYREEENGRGNFPPRFSGLQFPNYSSELNVNALELDDSALYLCASSDGGFQETQYFGPGTRLLVL.

The rearrangement links TRBV4-3 to TRBJ2-7; 11 nucleotides agree with TRBD2. This CDR3 has 16 amino acids. Germline lookup yields CDR1 LGHNA and CDR2 YSLEER. The ends lost 0 bases at V and 7 bases at J; junction bases unmatched: 8. CDR3 sequence: CASSQDLSGRAGEQYF. The CDR3 DNA reads as TGCGCCAGCAGCCAAGATCTTAGCGGGAGGGCCGGGGAGCAGTACTTC.

Comments on this clone: At the DNA level, this CDR3 is encoded by other sequences in the same sample as well. The chain carries TRBV11-2 and TRBJ1-2; TRBD1 agrees at 10 bases. V shed 1 base, J shed 4 bases, and the junction held 0 bases outside the gene matches. The CDR3 sequence is 14 residues long. Germline assignment: CDR1 SGHAT and CDR2 FQNNGV. Here the CDR3 DNA reads TGTGCCAGCAGCTTAGGACAGGGGGCCTATGGCTACACCTTC. This gives the protein CASSLGQGAYGYTF.

Notes on this clone: Mismatch with germline at one junction end may stem from a read error. Other DNA sequences from this sample encode an identical CDR3 as well. V is TRBV6-4 and J is TRBJ1-6, with 10 positions matching TRBD1. The CDR3 loop spans 15 amino acids. Germline CDR1 reads MRHNA; CDR2 reads SNTAGT. Here the CDR3 reads CASSDGTGDNSPLHF. The CDR3 DNA sequence: TGCGCCAGCAGTGACGGGACAGGGGATAATTCACCCCTCCACTTT.

V is TRBV2 and J is TRBJ2-1; 12 nucleotides agree with TRBD2. Germline V gives CDR1 SNHLY, CDR2 FYNNEI. V was clipped by 6 bases and J by 7 bases; unmatched bases: 7. The CDR3 consists of 15 residues. CDR3 residues: CASSGPSGRGNEQFF. In DNA form, the CDR3 reads TGTGCCAGCAGCGGCCCTAGCGGGAGGGGGAATGAGCAGTTCTTC.

The chain uses TRBV2 and TRBJ2-2, with a weak D call TRBD1 (7 bases). V was shortened by 8 bases and J by 7 bases, with 17 bases between the two germline ends. This CDR3 region has 14 residues. From germline, CDR1 is SNHLY and CDR2 FYNNEI. The CDR3 spells CASESAGGIGELFF. CDR3 nucleotides: TGTGCCAGCGAGTCGGCAGGGGGGATCGGGGAGCTGTTTTTT.

The chain uses TRBV6-6 and TRBJ1-3; D gene uncertain. The CDR3 covers 11 residues. Deletions cut 3 bases from V and 8 bases from J, with 5 bases between. Germline values: CDR1 MNHNY, CDR2 SVGAGI (reference sequence). The CDR3: CASSYTDTIYF. In DNA form, the CDR3 reads TGTGCCAGCAGTTATACGGACACCATATATTTT.

This rearrangement joins TRBV27 to TRBJ1-6; tentatively, D is TRBD1 (6 bases). Germline-derived CDR1 and CDR2 are MNHEY and SMNVEV (reference sequence). Trimming cost V 3 bases and J 5 bases, with 17 bases left between them. The CDR3 is 17 residues long. The DNA for the CDR3 is TGTGCCAGCAGTTTTGTCCCTGGGGGCTCTGATAATTCACCCCTCCACTTT. Translating gives CASSFVPGGSDNSPLHF.

The gene calls are TRBV25-1 and TRBJ2-5; TRBD2 matches at 8 bases. The CDR3 runs to 14 residues. The V and J ends lost 4 bases and 4 bases, in that order; junction bases with no gene match: 5. Germline V gives CDR1 MGHDK, CDR2 SYGVNS. The chain's CDR3 is CASSVPGLGETQYF. For the CDR3, the DNA is TGTGCCAGCAGTGTACCGGGACTAGGAGAGACCCAGTACTTC. Supplemented by reference TRBV25-1 and TRBJ2-5, the full variable domain reads EADIYQTPRYLVIGTGKKITLECSQTMGHDKMYWYQQDPGMELHLIHYSYGVNSTEKGDLSSESTVSRIRTEHFPLTLESARPSHTSQYLCASSVPGLGETQYFGPGTRLLVL.

V usage is TRBV9 and J usage is TRBJ2-7, with TRBD1 matching over 9 bases. CDR1 is SGDLS and CDR2 is YYNGEE in the germline V gene. The CDR3 loop spans 14 amino acids. The V and J ends lost 2 bases and 5 bases, in that order; junction bases with no gene match: 5. CDR3 coding DNA: TGTGCCAGCAGCGTGAGGACAGGGGACAACGAGCAGTACTTC. This encodes CASSVRTGDNEQYF.

The chain links TRBV7-9 to TRBJ1-1, with 9 bases fitting TRBD1. Germline trimming cut 5 bases from V and 3 bases from J; bases unmatched to any gene: 7. There are 15 residues in the CDR3. CDR1 SEHNR and CDR2 FQNEAQ come from the germline V gene (reference sequence). Written as DNA, the CDR3 is TGTGCCAGCAGCATTAACAGGGGGCAGGACACTGAAGCTTTCTTT. Translating it yields CASSINRGQDTEAFF.

The chain has TRBV6-5 and TRBJ2-3, with a possible D match to TRBD2 (5 bases). This CDR3 spans 12 amino acids. Looked up from germline, CDR1 is MNHEY and CDR2 is SVGAGI. Trimming cost V 5 bases and J 14 bases, with 17 bases left between them. CDR3 coding DNA: TGTGCCAGCAGTCCATTCGGGAACAGACTGTATTTT. It specifies CASSPFGNRLYF.

The rearrangement links TRBV7-2 to TRBJ2-7; 10 bases agree with TRBD1. There are 16 residues in the CDR3. V was clipped by 3 bases and J by 4 bases; unmatched bases: 9. Germline CDR1 SGHTA, CDR2 FQGNSA. CDR3 coding DNA: TGTGCCAGCAGCTTTCAAGCCGGGACAGGGGAGTACGAGCAGTACTTC. Protein sequence: CASSFQAGTGEYEQYF.

The chain joins TRBV2 to TRBJ1-1; 11 bases fit TRBD1. The CDR3 runs to 14 residues. J lost 3 bases, V lost 6 bases, and 3 bases had no gene match. CDR1 and CDR2 (germline): SNHLY, FYNNEI. The CDR3 reads CASRGTGGDTEAFF. The DNA of the CDR3 is TGTGCCAGCAGGGGGACAGGGGGAGACACTGAAGCTTTCTTT.

CDR3 nucleotides: TGTGCCAGCAGCTTGGGGTTCCGAGCCTACGAGCAGTACTTC. This codes for CASSLGFRAYEQYF. The chain links TRBV5-6 to TRBJ2-7; D uncertain. V was shortened by 0 bases and J by 2 bases, with 9 bases between the two germline ends. The CDR3 sequence is 14 residues long. CDR1 and CDR2 from the germline V gene are SGHDT and YYEEEE.

The V call is TRBV7-6, the J call TRBJ2-7, with D hard to call. V lost 4 bases and J 0 bases, leaving 16 bases between the germline ends. The CDR3 runs 16 residues. Germline CDR1 is SGHVS and CDR2 is FNYEAQ. The CDR3 protein is CASSSSEELSSYEQYF. CDR3 DNA sequence: TGTGCCAGCAGCTCGAGCGAGGAACTCTCCTCCTACGAGCAGTACTTC.

V is TRBV20-1 and J is TRBJ2-7; D might be TRBD1 (5 bases). The V gene's germline CDR1 is DFQATT and CDR2 SNEGSKA (reference sequence). V lost 6 bases and J 3 bases, leaving 9 bases between the germline ends. The CDR3 spans 11 residues. As DNA, the CDR3 is TGCAGTGCCCTTGACAGCTACGAGCAGTACTTC. Its protein is CSALDSYEQYF.

The V and J genes are TRBV27 and TRBJ2-4; tentative D call: TRBD1 (6 bases). Trimming removed 6 bases at V and 1 base at J, with 31 bases between. Germline CDR1 MNHEY, CDR2 SMNVEV (reference sequence). The CDR3 has 21 amino acids. CDR3 coding DNA: TGTGCCAGCAGCCCGCGGCCCGGGACACGTGGTAGTCTGGTGGCCAAAAACATTCAGTACTTC. Protein product: CASSPRPGTRGSLVAKNIQYF.

V is TRBV11-2 and J is TRBJ1-4; D ambiguous. The CDR3 spans 13 residues. Deletions cut 8 bases from V and 7 bases from J, with 14 bases between. The germline CDR1 and CDR2 sequences are SGHAT and FQNNGV. CDR3 sequence: CASEGLNREKLFF. The CDR3 DNA follows: TGTGCCAGCGAGGGCCTCAACCGTGAAAAACTGTTTTTT.

The V and J genes are TRBV7-2 and TRBJ2-7; maybe TRBD1 (6 bases). The CDR3 length is 14 residues. Trimming left V 7 bases short and J 6 bases short, with 19 bases between. Germline CDR1 and CDR2: SGHTA and FQGNSA. CDR3 sequence (DNA): TGTGCCAGCACCCAGGGCGCAGGGGCGGGCGAGCAGTACTTC. Encoded protein: CASTQGAGAGEQYF.

The rearrangement uses TRBV30 and TRBJ1-3; no clear D gene. The CDR3 is 13 residues long. The V gene lost 5 bases and the J gene lost 0 bases, with 8 bases spanning the gap. Germline V gene data show CDR1 as GTSNPN and CDR2 as SVGIG (reference sequence). The CDR3 sequence: CAWAGSSGNTIYF. CDR3 DNA: TGTGCCTGGGCGGGGAGCTCTGGAAACACCATATATTTT.

The chain couples TRBV28 to TRBJ1-5, with 9 bases lining up with TRBD1. CDR1 and CDR2 (germline): MDHEN, SYDVKM. The V gene end was trimmed by 6 bases and the J gene end by 10 bases; junction bases not matched to a gene: 7. This CDR3 spans 13 amino acids. The CDR3 region has the DNA TGTGCCAGCAGGCTACAGGGGGCAGTTCCCCAGCATTTT. Amino acid sequence: CASRLQGAVPQHF.

The genes are TRBV6-1 and TRBJ1-1; 7 bases match TRBD1. Trimming cost V 6 bases and J 1 base; bases outside gene matches: 8. CDR3 length equals 15 residues. From germline, CDR1 is MNHNS and CDR2 SASEGT. This chain's CDR3 is CASRVGTETNTEAFF. The CDR3 nucleotides are TGTGCCAGCAGAGTTGGGACAGAAACGAACACTGAAGCTTTCTTT.

The chain has TRBV5-5 and TRBJ2-7; TRBD2 matches at 7 bases. The V and J ends lost 2 bases and 6 bases, in that order; junction bases with no gene match: 2. CDR1 is SGHKS and CDR2 is YYEKEE in the germline V gene (reference sequence). This CDR3 is built from 12 residues. The CDR3 coding sequence is TGTGCCAGCAGCTTTACGGGGGGCGAGCAGTACTTC. The encoded protein is CASSFTGGEQYF.